This T cell receptor beta chain originates from a study of OX40 agonist ivuxolimab in advanced cancers. Study details: Given to patients was ivuxolimab, an agonistic anti-OX40 (CD134) antibody. Every 2 weeks, patients got intravenous ivuxolimab at one of six dose levels (0.01-10 mg/kg).

Repertoires were generated with immunoSEQ multiplex PCR, while TCRdb's copy carries only in-frame clones and drops some. The data show tens of thousands of clones, with 65% to 85% seen just once and less than 0.9% held by the top ten. Study-level results: Undetermined was the antigen specificity of the expanded peripheral T cells.

On this clone: The target antigen is unknown. The identical CDR3 is also encoded by other nucleotide sequences in the sample.

Trimming stripped 0 bases from V and 1 base from J, with 4 bases between. CDR1 and CDR2 (germline): SGDLS, YYNGEE. The CDR3 has 14 residues. The V gene is TRBV9, the J gene TRBJ2-2; no clear D. The input for sequencing was CD4+ or CD8+ T cells sorted from blood, taken in a trial of the OX40 agonist ivuxolimab. This TCR came from an adult with an advanced solid tumor such as melanoma, head and neck, liver or kidney cancer. CDR3 amino acids: CASSVAVNTGELFF. DNA for the CDR3: TGTGCCAGCAGCGTAGCAGTGAACACCGGGGAGCTGTTTTTT.